Following are 2 T cell receptor beta chains from one sample sequenced in a study of technical replicates of blood from a few donors. TCRdb's table, derived via immunoSEQ multiplex PCR, lists solely in-frame clones and lacks some. The sample holds approximately 74,000 clones, roughly 98% seen once. Sequencing used T cells isolated from PBMCs. The receptors come from a human donor in good health.

V and J are TRBV13 and TRBJ2-7, with unresolved D. The CDR3 spans 11 residues. In germline, CDR1 is PRHDT, CDR2 FYEKMQ (reference sequence). Trimming left V 4 bases short and J 4 bases short, with 5 bases between. CDR3 sequence reads: CASSSEYEQYF. In nucleotides, the CDR3 is TGTGCCAGCAGCTCCGAGTACGAGCAGTACTTC.

This clone was seen more than once but under ten times. The chain links TRBV30 to TRBJ1-1; a weak D match, TRBD1 (5 bases). Germline assignment: CDR1 GTSNPN and CDR2 SVGIG (reference sequence). The CDR3 runs to 13 residues. V was pared by 2 bases and J by 5 bases, with 12 bases between. The CDR3 DNA reads TGTGCCTGGAGTTATACGGGGGGGACTGAAGCTTTCTTT. It encodes CAWSYTGGTEAFF.